This entry features one T cell receptor beta chain sequence. The CDR3 sequence is 14 residues long. The germline V gene encodes CDR1 SGHRS and CDR2 YFSETQ. Losses at the gene ends were 5 bases for V and 4 bases for J; bases not matched to a gene: 6. Seattle patients were enrolled during active infection and followed longitudinally. The data are from a study of blood T cell repertoires in COVID-19. Turning to the study itself: Some COVID-19 samples were acute and others convalescent; all came from the United States, Italy and Spain. Sources were T cells, B-cell-depleted T cells, or PBMCs; the material itself was cDNA or gDNA.

Original analysis: The assay estimated nucleated cells by amplifying reference gene primers. Some clones are missing from TCRdb's copy, which holds only in-frame ones; the method was immunoSEQ multiplex PCR. V and J calls and clone size are copied from that table; D and trimming were computed from the DNA. The sample shows fewer than 250,000 clones, roughly 82% of them seen only once. This sequence originates from a woman aged 55 to 70 with COVID-19, enrolled during active disease. The material sequenced was peripheral blood. The chain couples TRBV5-1 to TRBJ2-1, with 7 nucleotides matching TRBD2. CDR3 amino acids: CASSGAGGYNEQFF. CDR3 nucleotides: TGCGCCAGCAGTGGGGCCGGGGGGTACAATGAGCAGTTCTTC.